This T cell receptor beta chain was captured by sequencing in a study of T cells after yellow fever vaccination. Turning to the study itself: The study sorted EM, EMRA, CM and Tscm memory subsets by CD3, CD45RA, CCR7 and CD95.

5'RACE template switching added a universal primer site and UMIs to TCR cDNA. TCRdb ran MiXCR on the 5' RACE reads and lists one entry per CDR3 protein. This sample has 15,000 or so distinct CDR3 sequences, with under 7.5% found just once. This clonotype is labeled as medium-sized. The study's findings and limits: Sequencing of sorted memory subsets on day 0 failed to detect almost all vaccine-responding clonotypes. One caveat is that FACS-sorted repertoires could contain abundant clonotypes contaminating from the bulk population.

The CDR3 consists of 13 residues. J gave up 6 bases and V 4 bases, and 5 bases lay outside the gene matches. From germline, CDR1 is SGHTA and CDR2 FQGTGA. The V and J genes are TRBV7-3 and TRBJ1-1, with 7 bases aligning to TRBD1. This receptor was taken from a man between 18 and 35 years old who received the YFV17D yellow fever vaccine. This specimen was PBMCs, either bulk or a sorted T-cell subset (CD4+, CD8+, memory, or dextramer-sorted; not recorded which), taken on the day of the yellow fever booster vaccination. The CDR3 sequence: CASSWYRGSEAFF. The CDR3 bases are TGTGCCAGCAGCTGGTACAGGGGATCTGAAGCTTTCTTT.